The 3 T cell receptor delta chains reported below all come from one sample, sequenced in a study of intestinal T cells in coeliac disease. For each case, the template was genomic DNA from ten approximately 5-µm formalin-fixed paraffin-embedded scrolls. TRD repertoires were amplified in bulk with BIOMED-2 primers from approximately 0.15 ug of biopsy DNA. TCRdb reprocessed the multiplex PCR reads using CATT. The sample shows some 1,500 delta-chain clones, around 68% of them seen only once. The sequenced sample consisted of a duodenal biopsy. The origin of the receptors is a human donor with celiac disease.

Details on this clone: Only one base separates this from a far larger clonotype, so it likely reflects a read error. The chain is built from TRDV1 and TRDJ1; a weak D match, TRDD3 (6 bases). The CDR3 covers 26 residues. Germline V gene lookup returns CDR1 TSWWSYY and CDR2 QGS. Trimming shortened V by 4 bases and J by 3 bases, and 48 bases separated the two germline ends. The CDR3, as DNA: TGTGCTCTTGGGGGCCTCACGAAGCCACCTAGAAACCCCTTTGCATGGGGGCATGGTATGGCCGATAAACTCATCTTT. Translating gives CALGGLTKPPRNPFAWGHGMADKLIF.

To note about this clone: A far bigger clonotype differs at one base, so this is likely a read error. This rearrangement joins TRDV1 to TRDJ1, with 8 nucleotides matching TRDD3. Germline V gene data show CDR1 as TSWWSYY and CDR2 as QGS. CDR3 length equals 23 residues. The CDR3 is CALGELFLTPWRDTHTYTDNLIF. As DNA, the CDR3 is TGTGCTCTTGGGGAACTATTCCTAACCCCTTGGAGGGATACGCACACCTACACCGATAACCTCATCTTT.

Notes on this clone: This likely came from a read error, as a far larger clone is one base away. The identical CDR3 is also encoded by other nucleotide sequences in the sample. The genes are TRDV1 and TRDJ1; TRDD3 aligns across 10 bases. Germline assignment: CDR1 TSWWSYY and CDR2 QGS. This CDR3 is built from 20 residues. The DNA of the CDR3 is TGTGCTCTTGGGGAACCACCCCTCCCGTACTGGGGGATTAACACCGATAAACTAATCTTT. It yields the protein CALGEPPLPYWGINTDKLIF.